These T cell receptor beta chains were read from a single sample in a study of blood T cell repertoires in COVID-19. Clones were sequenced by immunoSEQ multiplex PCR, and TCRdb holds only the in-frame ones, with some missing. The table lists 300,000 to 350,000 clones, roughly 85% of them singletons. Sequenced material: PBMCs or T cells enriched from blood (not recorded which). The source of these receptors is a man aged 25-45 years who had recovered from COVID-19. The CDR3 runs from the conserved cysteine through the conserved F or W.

cdr3_aa: CASSLTPTRSPLHF; v_call: TRBV11-2; j_call: TRBJ1-6; cdr3_length: 14
cdr3_aa: CASSLTQGPPDTQYF; v_call: TRBV7-9; j_call: TRBJ2-3; cdr3_length: 15
cdr3_aa: CASSLGGGSGNIIYF; v_call: TRBV5-8; j_call: TRBJ1-3; cdr3_length: 15
cdr3_aa: CASSKQTSGAYEQYF; v_call: TRBV21-1; j_call: TRBJ2-7; cdr3_length: 15
cdr3_aa: CASSQGYGDQPQHF; v_call: TRBV3-1/TRBV3-2; j_call: TRBJ1-5; cdr3_length: 14
cdr3_aa: CASSRRGGNLNTEAFF; v_call: TRBV3-1/TRBV3-2; j_call: TRBJ1-1; cdr3_length: 16
cdr3_aa: CSALTGNEQFF; v_call: TRBV20-1; j_call: TRBJ2-1; cdr3_length: 11
cdr3_aa: CASRNTGSSYNSPLHF; v_call: TRBV5-4; j_call: TRBJ1-6; cdr3_length: 16
cdr3_aa: CASSGGDRLRSPLHF; v_call: TRBV11-2; j_call: TRBJ1-6; cdr3_length: 15
cdr3_aa: CASSYRGARGYTF; v_call: TRBV6-5; j_call: TRBJ1-2; cdr3_length: 13
cdr3_aa: CASRPRGQDYEQYF; v_call: TRBV19; j_call: TRBJ2-7; cdr3_length: 14
cdr3_aa: CASSLLRDSSYNEQFF; v_call: TRBV7-8; j_call: TRBJ2-1; cdr3_length: 16
cdr3_aa: CASSYVGGGIDNEQFF; v_call: TRBV6-5; j_call: TRBJ2-1; cdr3_length: 16
cdr3_aa: CASSLGQGKGYTF; v_call: TRBV18; j_call: TRBJ1-2; cdr3_length: 13
cdr3_aa: CASSLGTGSSGELFF; v_call: TRBV5-1; j_call: TRBJ2-2; cdr3_length: 15
cdr3_aa: CASSLGLAGANTDTQYF; v_call: TRBV7-7; j_call: TRBJ2-3; cdr3_length: 17
cdr3_aa: CASSDRGAGANVLTF; v_call: TRBV2; j_call: TRBJ2-6; cdr3_length: 15
cdr3_aa: CASSLDATHTDYEQYF; v_call: TRBV5-5; j_call: TRBJ2-7; cdr3_length: 16
cdr3_aa: CASSGALTLNTQYF; v_call: TRBV9; j_call: TRBJ2-3; cdr3_length: 14
cdr3_aa: CASTRGTGNYEQYF; v_call: TRBV5-6; j_call: TRBJ2-7; cdr3_length: 14
cdr3_aa: CATSGGQGASTDTQYF; v_call: TRBV24-1; j_call: TRBJ2-3; cdr3_length: 16
cdr3_aa: CASSKRRGTSTNEKLFF; v_call: TRBV7-9; j_call: TRBJ1-4; cdr3_length: 17
cdr3_aa: CASSYSISQINEQFF; v_call: TRBV6-5; j_call: TRBJ2-1; cdr3_length: 15